This TCR beta chain came from a study of cytomegalovirus exposure and HLA in healthy donors. Broader study findings: The study labeled more than 150 TCR beta chains cytomegalovirus-associated. Most of the TCR beta V segments (in an earlier analysis) were productive either about 87% or about 30% of the time. Accurate prediction of most subjects' HLA-A and HLA-B alleles from TCR beta sequences was reported.

In the case of this clone: What it binds is unknown.

The germline CDR1 and CDR2 sequences are DFQATT and SNEGSKA (reference sequence). There are 11 residues in the CDR3. Between the trimmed V and J ends, which lost 5 bases and 6 bases, there was a span of 11 bases. This PCR relied on a set of 60 Vbeta primers and 13 Jbeta primers. The assay was immunoSEQ multiplex PCR, and TCRdb's table has in-frame clones only and misses some. The sample carries 200,000 or so clones, approximately 84% recorded once. The sequencing sample was made of PBMCs. The chain carries TRBV20-1 and TRBJ2-7; D might be TRBD2 (5 bases). This TCR derives from a woman in her 30s in good health and CMV-seropositive. CDR3 DNA: TGCAGTGCTGTTAGGGAGTTCGAGCAGTACTTC. This sequence encodes CSAVREFEQYF.